This TCR beta chain was sequenced for a study of cytomegalovirus exposure and HLA in healthy donors. Whole-study findings and limits: Common viral pathogens were later found to be apparently linked to several of the most significant clusters.

13 Jbeta primers and 60 Vbeta primers were used for the PCR. The repertoire was sequenced with immunoSEQ multiplex PCR; TCRdb's copy has only in-frame clones and lacks some. This sample has some 76,000 clones, with around 73% found just once. Trimming took off 11 bases at V and 0 bases at J, with 10 bases between the two ends. The CDR3 is made up of 13 amino acids. Germline V gene sequence: CDR1 MGHRA, CDR2 YSYEKL. Each donor's status was that of a healthy bone marrow donor. With respect to this clone: Its specificity is unknown.

This clonotype was sampled from a woman aged 40 to 55 in good health and CMV-seropositive. The V and J genes are TRBV4-1 and TRBJ2-2, with D perhaps matching TRBD1 (5 bases). Sequencing was carried out using PBMCs. CDR3 sequence reads: CASGQTNTGELFF. As DNA, the CDR3 is TGCGCCTCAGGGCAGACGAACACCGGGGAGCTGTTTTTT.